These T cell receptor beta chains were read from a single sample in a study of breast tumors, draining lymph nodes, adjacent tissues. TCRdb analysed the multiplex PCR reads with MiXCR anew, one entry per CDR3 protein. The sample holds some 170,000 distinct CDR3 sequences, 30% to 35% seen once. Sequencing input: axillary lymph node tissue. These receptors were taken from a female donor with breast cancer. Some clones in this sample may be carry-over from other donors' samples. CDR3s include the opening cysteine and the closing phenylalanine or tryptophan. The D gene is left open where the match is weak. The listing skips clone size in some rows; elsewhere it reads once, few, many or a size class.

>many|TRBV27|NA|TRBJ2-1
CASSPTNYNEQFF
TGTGCCAGCAGCCCAACTAACTACAATGAGCAGTTCTTC
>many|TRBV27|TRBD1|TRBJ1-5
CATGQGNQPQHF
TGTGCCACTGGACAGGGAAATCAGCCCCAGCATTTT
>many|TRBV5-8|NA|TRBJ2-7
CASTYEQYF
TGTGCCAGCACCTACGAGCAGTACTTC
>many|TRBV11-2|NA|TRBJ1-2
CASSVARGPYGYTF
TGTGCCAGCAGCGTCGCGCGGGGGCCCTATGGCTACACCTTC
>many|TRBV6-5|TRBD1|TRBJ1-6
CASSYSAGGFSPLHF
TGTGCCAGCAGTTACTCGGCAGGGGGGTTTTCACCCCTCCACTTT
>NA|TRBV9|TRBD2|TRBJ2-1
CASSVPGLADSNGQFF
TGTGCCAGCAGCGTACCGGGACTAGCGGACTCGAATGGGCAGTTCTTC
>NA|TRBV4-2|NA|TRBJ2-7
CASSQGQTAHSYEQYF
TGTGCCAGCAGCCAAGGACAGACAGCCCACTCCTACGAGCAGTACTTC
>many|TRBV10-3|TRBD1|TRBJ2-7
CAISESSGQGQKVAYEQYF
TGTGCCATCAGTGAGAGCTCGGGACAGGGACAAAAGGTCGCCTACGAGCAGTACTTC
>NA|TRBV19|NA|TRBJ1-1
CASSIGNRNTEAFF
TGTGCCAGTAGTATAGGTAACAGGAACACTGAAGCTTTCTTT
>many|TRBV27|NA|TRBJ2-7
CASSLSVGDSYEQYF
TGTGCCAGCAGTTTAAGCGTCGGGGACTCCTACGAGCAGTACTTC
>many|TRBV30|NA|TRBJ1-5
CAWRGTSGQPQHF
TGTGCCTGGAGGGGGACTTCCGGTCAGCCCCAGCATTTT
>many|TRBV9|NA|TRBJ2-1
CASSEDLAYEQFF
TGTGCCAGCAGCGAGGACTTAGCGTATGAGCAGTTCTTC
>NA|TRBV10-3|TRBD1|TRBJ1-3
CAISDPGTVYGYTIYF
TGTGCCATCAGTGATCCCGGGACAGTATATGGCTACACCATATATTTT
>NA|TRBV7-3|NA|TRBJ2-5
CASSPQGGVQETQYF
TGTGCCAGCAGCCCTCAGGGTGGGGTACAAGAGACCCAGTACTTC
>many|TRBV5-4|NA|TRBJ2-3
CASSHRGTSTDTQYF
TGTGCCAGCAGCCACCGAGGGACTAGCACAGATACGCAGTATTTT
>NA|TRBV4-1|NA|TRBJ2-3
CASSQQGPADPTDTQYF
TGCGCCAGTAGCCAACAGGGACCAGCGGACCCCACAGATACGCAGTATTTT
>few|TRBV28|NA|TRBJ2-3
CASSNGPWGPTDTQYF
TGTGCCAGCAGCAACGGGCCCTGGGGCCCCACAGATACGCAGTATTTT
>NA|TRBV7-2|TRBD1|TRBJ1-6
CASSLNRDRVSPLHF
TGTGCCAGCAGCTTAAACCGGGACAGGGTTTCACCCCTCCACTTT
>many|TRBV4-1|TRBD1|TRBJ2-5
CASSQGDRQETQYF
TGCGCCAGCAGCCAAGGGGACAGGCAAGAGACCCAGTACTTC
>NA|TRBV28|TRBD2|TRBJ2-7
CASSLLGSSGVSYEQYF
TGTGCCAGCAGTTTACTGGGGTCTAGCGGGGTCTCCTACGAGCAGTACTTC
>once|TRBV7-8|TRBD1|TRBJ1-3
CASSSGQPGDTIYF
TGTGCCAGCAGCTCGGGACAGCCTGGAGACACTATATATTTT
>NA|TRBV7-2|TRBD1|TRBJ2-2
CASSDGTGVTGELFF
TGTGCCAGCAGCGACGGGACAGGGGTTACCGGGGAGCTGTTTTTT
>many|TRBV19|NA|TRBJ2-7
CASSIPSGVDEQYF
TGTGCCAGTAGTATCCCATCAGGGGTCGACGAGCAGTACTTC
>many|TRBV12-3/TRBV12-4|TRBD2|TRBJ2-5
CATAGREGRETQYF
TGTGCCACCGCCGGGCGGGAGGGCCGGGAGACCCAGTACTTC
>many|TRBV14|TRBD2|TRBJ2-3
CASSPIAGGPTDTQYF
TGTGCCAGCAGCCCTATAGCGGGAGGGCCAACAGATACGCAGTATTTT
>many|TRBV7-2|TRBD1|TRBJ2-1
CASSTPTGGNEQFF
TGTGCCAGCAGCACCCCTACAGGGGGCAATGAGCAGTTCTTC
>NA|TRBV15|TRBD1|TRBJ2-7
CATSRGRDRGSYEQYF
TGTGCCACCAGCAGAGGCCGGGACAGGGGGAGCTACGAGCAGTACTTC
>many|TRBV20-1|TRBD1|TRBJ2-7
CSARRRTGGNYEQYF
TGCAGTGCTAGAAGGCGGACAGGGGGAAACTACGAGCAGTACTTC
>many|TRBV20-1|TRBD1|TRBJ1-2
CSARYSPQGATNYGYTF
TGCAGTGCTAGATACAGCCCACAGGGGGCCACAAACTATGGCTACACCTTC
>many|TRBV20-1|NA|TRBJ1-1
CSPSHGAGTEAFF
TGCAGTCCCAGCCACGGGGCGGGGACTGAAGCTTTCTTT
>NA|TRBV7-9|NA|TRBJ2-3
CATIPGAGSTDTQYF
TGTGCCACCATCCCAGGAGCAGGAAGCACAGATACGCAGTATTTT
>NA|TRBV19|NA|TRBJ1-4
CASSNPGPNEKLFF
TGTGCCAGTAGTAATCCCGGCCCTAATGAAAAACTGTTTTTT
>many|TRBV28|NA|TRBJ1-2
CASSFPSGGYTF
TGTGCCAGCAGTTTCCCCTCTGGCGGCTACACCTTC
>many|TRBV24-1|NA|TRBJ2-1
CATSVQGRKFF
TGTGCCACCAGTGTTCAGGGACGAAAGTTCTTC
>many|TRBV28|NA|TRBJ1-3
CASSLWTEGNTIYF
TGTGCCAGCAGTTTATGGACGGAAGGAAACACCATATATTTT
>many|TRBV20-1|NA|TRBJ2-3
CSALGTLRTDTQYF
TGCAGTGCTCTCGGGACTCTCCGCACAGATACGCAGTATTTT
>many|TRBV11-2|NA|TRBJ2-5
CASSQWGKGGETQYF
TGTGCCAGCAGCCAGTGGGGAAAAGGAGGAGAGACCCAGTACTTC
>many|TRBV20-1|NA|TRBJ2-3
CSARDASAPDTQYF
TGCAGTGCTAGAGACGCCTCGGCGCCAGATACGCAGTATTTT
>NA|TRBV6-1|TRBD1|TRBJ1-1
CASRTGGGGEAFF
TGTGCCAGCAGGACAGGGGGCGGGGGTGAAGCTTTCTTT
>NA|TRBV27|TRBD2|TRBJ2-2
CASSLSGAWDTGELFF
TGTGCCAGCAGTTTGAGCGGGGCCTGGGACACCGGGGAGCTGTTTTTT
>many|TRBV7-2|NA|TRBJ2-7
CASSLSPKFYEQYF
TGTGCCAGCAGCCTTTCTCCAAAGTTCTACGAGCAGTACTTC
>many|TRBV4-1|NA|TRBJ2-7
CASSQDLVYEQYF
TGCGCCAGCAGCCAAGATCTAGTGTACGAGCAGTACTTC
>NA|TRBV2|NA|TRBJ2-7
CASGRTAAYEQYF
TGTGCCAGTGGGCGGACTGCCGCCTACGAGCAGTACTTC
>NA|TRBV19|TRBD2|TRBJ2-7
CATRAGGPYEQYF
TGTGCCACCAGAGCGGGAGGGCCCTACGAGCAGTACTTC
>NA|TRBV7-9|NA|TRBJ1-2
CASSQKGTSGYTF
TGTGCCAGCAGCCAAAAAGGGACTAGCGGCTACACCTTC
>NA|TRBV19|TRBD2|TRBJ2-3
CASSMTSGRTDTQYF
TGTGCCAGTAGCATGACTAGCGGACGCACAGATACGCAGTATTTT
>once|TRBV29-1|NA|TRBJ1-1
CSVGGRRGTEAFF
TGCAGCGTTGGTGGTAGGAGGGGCACTGAAGCTTTCTTT
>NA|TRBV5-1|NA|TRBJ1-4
CASSLGAGPPREKLFF
TGCGCCAGCAGCTTGGGCGCGGGCCCGCCTAGGGAAAAACTGTTTTTT
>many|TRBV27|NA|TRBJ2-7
CASSLGNEQYF
TGTGCCAGCAGTTTAGGGAACGAGCAGTACTTC
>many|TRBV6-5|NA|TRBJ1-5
CASSADRANQPQHF
TGTGCCAGCAGTGCGGACAGAGCCAATCAGCCCCAGCATTTT
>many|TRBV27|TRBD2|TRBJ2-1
CASQTSGSVSYNEQFF
TGTGCCAGCCAGACTAGCGGGAGTGTCTCCTACAATGAGCAGTTCTTC
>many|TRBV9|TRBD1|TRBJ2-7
CASSPGDRPHEQYF
TGTGCCAGCAGCCCCGGGGACAGGCCACACGAGCAGTACTTC
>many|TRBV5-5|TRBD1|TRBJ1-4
CASSLVRTGSLTNEKLFF
TGTGCCAGCAGCTTGGTTAGGACAGGGAGTTTAACTAATGAAAAACTGTTTTTT